The clone carrying this TCR beta chain was counted between two and nine times. The antigen remains unidentified. Universal primer sites and UMIs were introduced during 5'RACE template-switching synthesis of TCR cDNA. TCRdb passed the 5' RACE reads through MiXCR, listing each CDR3 protein once. The sample contains hundreds of thousands of distinct CDR3 sequences, around an eighth of which appear only once. J was trimmed by 3 bases and V by 5 bases; bases with no gene match: 9. The V gene's germline CDR1 is SGHTA and CDR2 FQGNSA. The CDR3 loop spans 15 amino acids. This entry comes from a study of T cells after yellow fever vaccination. Study-level results: The study re-detected most primary-vaccination clones after the booster (96% CD4, just over 85% CD8). On re-exposure, the response was weaker but peaked faster, at day 5 versus 15.

The sequence came from a man under 40 who received the YFV17D yellow fever vaccine. The sequenced sample was PBMCs, obtained on the day of the yellow fever booster vaccination. The chain recombines TRBV7-2 with TRBJ2-5; the match to TRBD2 covers 7 bases. The CDR3 loop reads CASSPQTSFEETQYF. DNA for the CDR3: TGTGCCAGCAGCCCCCAGACTAGCTTTGAAGAGACCCAGTACTTC.